The 28 T cell receptor beta chains reported below all come from one sample, sequenced in a study of cytomegalovirus exposure and HLA in healthy donors. Researchers ran the PCR with 60 Vbeta and 13 Jbeta primers. Profiled with immunoSEQ multiplex PCR; TCRdb holds only in-frame clones, not every one. The sample yields about 150,000 clones, roughly 81% seen once. Sequenced sample: PBMCs. Source of these receptors: a woman aged 18-29 years in good health and CMV-seronegative.

The gene calls are TRBV9 and TRBJ1-5, with 7 bases lining up with TRBD1. Germline V gene data show CDR1 as SGDLS and CDR2 as YYNGEE. There are 15 residues in the CDR3. V shed 0 bases, J shed 7 bases, and the junction held 7 bases outside the gene matches. The CDR3 is CASSVAPGGRQPQHF. CDR3 in DNA: TGTGCCAGCAGCGTAGCTCCAGGGGGTCGCCAGCCCCAGCATTTT.

The rearrangement links TRBV5-1 to TRBJ2-5; a weak D match, TRBD2 (5 bases). The germline V gene has CDR1 SGHRS and CDR2 YFSETQ. With 1 base removed from V and 4 bases from J, the gap between germline ends came to 11 bases. The CDR3 is 14 residues long. In DNA form, the CDR3 reads TGCGCCAGCAGCTTGAATGTCGAGGGAGAGACCCAGTACTTC. It specifies CASSLNVEGETQYF.

V usage is TRBV19 and J usage is TRBJ1-2; 9 bases fit TRBD1. Looked up from germline, CDR1 is LNHDA and CDR2 is SQIVND (reference sequence). The CDR3 has 13 amino acids. V shed 7 bases and J 4 bases; nucleotides not matched to a gene: 4. CDR3 sequence (DNA): TGTGCCAGTATTCCGACAGGGGGCTATGGCTACACCTTC. This translates into CASIPTGGYGYTF.

This sequence joins TRBV28 and TRBJ2-7; 7 nucleotides align to TRBD2. V lost 4 bases to trimming and J lost 1 base; unmatched junction nucleotides: 13. The V gene's germline CDR1 is MDHEN and CDR2 SYDVKM. This CDR3 has 17 amino acids. The CDR3, as DNA: TGTGCCAGCAGTTCCCCGGAAGGAGGACTAGGGTCCTACGAGCAGTACTTC. It codes for CASSSPEGGLGSYEQYF.

This chain uses TRBV4-1 with TRBJ2-1, with TRBD1 matching 10 bases. CDR1 is MGHRA, CDR2 YSYEKL, per germline. Trimming took 3 bases from V and 7 from J; bases not matched to a gene: 9. The CDR3 runs to 16 residues. CDR3 loop: CASSQNPGTGENEQFF. The DNA of the CDR3 is TGCGCCAGCAGCCAGAACCCCGGGACAGGGGAGAATGAGCAGTTCTTC.

The chain employs TRBV23-1 and TRBJ2-7; D may be TRBD1 (5 bases). TRBV23-1 counts as an open reading frame of uncertain function. Deletions cut 4 bases from V and 5 bases from J, with 15 bases between. The CDR3 sequence is 14 residues long. The CDR3 is CASSRQRQRHEQYF. As DNA, the CDR3 is TGCGCCAGCAGTCGCCAACGACAGCGCCACGAGCAGTACTTC.

This chain connects TRBV27 to TRBJ2-2, with TRBD1 matching 8 bases. From germline, CDR1 is MNHEY and CDR2 SMNVEV (reference sequence). The CDR3 is 17 residues long. With V trimmed by 5 bases and J by 4 bases, 12 bases remained unmatched. CDR3 sequence: CASSRRDRTQRTGELFF. In DNA form, the CDR3 reads TGTGCCAGCAGTCGCCGGGACAGGACCCAACGCACCGGGGAGCTGTTTTTT.

This clone was observed a handful of times. The chain is built from TRBV30 and TRBJ2-6, with no clear D. The CDR3 has 18 residues. CDR1 is GTSNPN, CDR2 SVGIG, per germline (reference sequence). The V end was cut by 8 bases, the J end by 0 bases, with 23 bases between. The CDR3 loop is CAHLDRRQRASGANVLTF. Written as DNA, the CDR3 is TGTGCCCACCTGGATCGACGACAACGAGCCTCTGGGGCCAACGTCCTGACTTTC.

This clone was recorded a few times. The rearrangement links TRBV9 to TRBJ1-6; 9 nucleotides agree with TRBD1. Germline CDR1 and CDR2: SGDLS and YYNGEE. The CDR3 covers 16 residues. J lost 9 bases, V lost 4 bases, and 11 bases had no gene match. The CDR3 here is CASSPRPGTGISPLHF. In nucleotides, the CDR3 is TGTGCCAGCAGCCCTCGCCCCGGGACAGGGATTTCACCCCTCCACTTT.

The CDR3 is CASSPGLAGGGQETQYF. DNA of the CDR3: TGTGCCAGCAGCCCTGGACTAGCGGGAGGGGGACAAGAGACCCAGTACTTC. V gene TRBV4-2 combines with J gene TRBJ2-5, with 15 bases fitting TRBD2. CDR1 and CDR2 from the germline V gene are LGHNA and YNFKEQ. The length of the CDR3 is 17 residues. Germline trimming cut 4 bases from V and 2 bases from J; bases unmatched to any gene: 5.

This chain links TRBV6-5 with TRBJ1-6, with 9 bases lining up with TRBD1. The germline gives CDR1 MNHEY, CDR2 SVGAGI. This CDR3 has 15 amino acids. V lost 7 bases and J lost 7; bases outside the gene matches: 8. The CDR3 loop reads CASKGGQGGNSPLHF. The CDR3 nucleotides read TGTGCCAGCAAAGGGGGACAGGGAGGAAATTCACCCCTCCACTTT.

This chain links TRBV5-1 with TRBJ1-2; the match to TRBD1 covers 11 bases. This CDR3 comprises 15 residues. Germline-derived CDR1 and CDR2 are SGHRS and YFSETQ. J gave up 5 bases and V 0 bases, and 3 bases lay outside the gene matches. The CDR3, as DNA: TGCGCCAGCAGCTTGGAGGGACAGGGGGTTTATGGCTACACCTTC. Its translation is CASSLEGQGVYGYTF.

The chain joins TRBV12-5 to TRBJ1-1; 11 nucleotides align to TRBD1. The CDR3 spans 17 residues. After removal of 7 bases from V and 5 bases from J, the junction contained 15 bases not matched to a gene. Germline loops: CDR1 LGHNT, CDR2 FRNRAP. The CDR3 loop reads CASADRGRDSGRTEAFF. CDR3 nucleotide sequence: TGTGCTAGTGCGGACAGGGGGCGCGATTCAGGGAGGACTGAAGCTTTCTTT. Full variable domain (rest looked up from reference TRBV12-5 and TRBJ1-1): DARVTQTPRHKVTEMGQEVTMRCQPILGHNTVFWYRQTMMQGLELLAYFRNRAPLDDSGMPKDRFSAEMPDATLATLKIQPSEPRDSAVYFCASADRGRDSGRTEAFFGQGTRLTVV.

The V and J genes are TRBV4-3 and TRBJ2-3, with D possibly matching TRBD2 (6 bases). The CDR3 sequence is 17 residues long. V lost 0 bases to trimming and J lost 2 bases, with 15 bases between them. Germline-derived CDR1 and CDR2 are LGHNA and YSLEER. The CDR3 loop is CASSQDHQRAATDTQYF. DNA for the CDR3: TGCGCCAGCAGCCAAGATCATCAGCGGGCCGCCACAGATACGCAGTATTTT.

The chain recombines TRBV2 with TRBJ2-7, with a tentative D call TRBD1 (5 bases). Germline CDR1 SNHLY, CDR2 FYNNEI. V gave up 8 bases and J gave up 2 bases, with 16 bases separating them. The CDR3 totals 14 residues. CDR3 sequence (DNA): TGTGCCAGCTGCGTACAGGCCGCTACCTACGAGCAGTACTTC. This translates into CASCVQAATYEQYF.

J is TRBJ2-5 and V is TRBV2, with a weak D call TRBD2 (5 bases). V lost 4 bases and J lost 4, with 13 bases in between. CDR1 and CDR2 (germline): SNHLY, FYNNEI. The CDR3 runs to 14 residues. CDR3 sequence reads: CASSGPAGGETQYF. Written as DNA, the CDR3 is TGTGCCAGCAGTGGCCCAGCCGGAGGAGAGACCCAGTACTTC.

J is TRBJ2-7 and V is TRBV6-1, with 9 bases that match TRBD1. CDR1 MNHNS and CDR2 SASEGT come from the germline V gene. The CDR3 is 15 residues long. V lost 6 bases to trimming and J lost 1 base; unmatched junction nucleotides: 7. CDR3 in amino acids: CASSLWDRVSYEQYF. CDR3 coding DNA: TGTGCCAGCAGCCTCTGGGACAGGGTATCCTACGAGCAGTACTTC.

V is TRBV10-3 and J is TRBJ1-1; tentative D call: TRBD1 (6 bases). The germline V and J ends were trimmed by 11 bases and 3 bases, with 10 bases remaining between them. CDR3 length equals 11 residues. Germline CDR1 reads ENHRY; CDR2 reads SYGVKD. CDR3 in amino acids: CASRGDTEAFF. The CDR3 DNA follows: TGTGCCTCCAGGGGAGACACTGAAGCTTTCTTT.

The chain carries TRBV30 and TRBJ2-3; 7 bases agree with TRBD2. CDR1 GTSNPN and CDR2 SVGIG come from the germline V gene (reference sequence). This CDR3 has 14 amino acids. V was clipped by 4 bases and J by 0 bases; unmatched bases: 4. The CDR3 sequence is CAWKSGISTDTQYF. The CDR3, as DNA: TGTGCCTGGAAAAGCGGGATTAGCACAGATACGCAGTATTTT.

The rearrangement uses TRBV7-2 and TRBJ1-2; 7 bases map to TRBD1. The CDR3 is made up of 14 amino acids. Per the germline V gene, CDR1 is SGHTA and CDR2 is FQGNSA. V trimming: 5 bases; J trimming: 8 bases; junction bases outside the gene matches: 11. This chain's CDR3 is CASSVRAVTGGYTF. CDR3 in DNA: TGTGCCAGCAGCGTCAGGGCCGTGACAGGGGGCTACACCTTC.

The V gene is TRBV23-1, the J gene TRBJ2-5; D possibly corresponds to TRBD1 (6 bases). TRBV23-1 qualifies as an ORF whose function is uncertain. The CDR3 spans 18 residues. Trimming stripped 2 bases from V and 0 bases from J, with 19 bases between. CDR3 in DNA: TGCGCCAGCAGTCAAGTCGGACGTAACTGGGGGCACCAAGAGACCCAGTACTTC. Protein sequence: CASSQVGRNWGHQETQYF.

This clone has just a few counts. The chain combines TRBV6-1 with TRBJ2-5, with D perhaps matching TRBD1 (7 bases). Germline CDR1 MNHNS, CDR2 SASEGT. V dropped 4 bases and J dropped 5 bases, with 17 bases sitting between them. This CDR3 has 15 residues. This CDR3 reads CASSVFTGAGETQYF. CDR3 bases: TGTGCCAGCAGTGTCTTCACAGGGGCGGGGGAGACCCAGTACTTC.

The chain uses TRBV7-9 and TRBJ2-5; TRBD1 matches at 7 bases. The germline V gene has CDR1 SEHNR and CDR2 FQNEAQ (reference sequence). Trimming cost V 5 bases and J 3 bases; bases outside gene matches: 9. The CDR3 covers 15 residues. The CDR3 DNA reads as TGTGCCAGCAGCCAACAGGGGTCCGCGAAAGAGACCCAGTACTTC. It yields the protein CASSQQGSAKETQYF. Full variable domain (outside the CDR3, taken from reference TRBV7-9 and TRBJ2-5): DTGVSQNPRHKITKRGQNVTFRCDPISEHNRLYWYRQTLGQGPEFLTYFQNEAQLEKSRLLSDRFSAERPKGSFSTLEIQRTEQGDSAMYLCASSQQGSAKETQYFGPGTRLLVL.

This clone has only a few counts. This chain uses TRBV28 with TRBJ1-2, with no clear D. CDR1 is MDHEN and CDR2 is SYDVKM in the germline V gene. CDR3 length: 15 amino acids. Between the trimmed V and J ends, which lost 2 bases and 4 bases, there was a span of 14 bases. As DNA, the CDR3 is TGTGCCAGCAGTTTAGCTCCCGGAGGTTTCTATGGCTACACCTTC. It is translated as CASSLAPGGFYGYTF.

The chain has TRBV19 and TRBJ2-7, with D maybe TRBD2 (6 bases). With 3 bases removed from V and 5 bases from J, the gap between germline ends came to 14 bases. Germline CDR1 reads LNHDA; CDR2 reads SQIVND (reference sequence). The CDR3 totals 14 residues. As DNA, the CDR3 is TGTGCCAGTAGTATCCGGGGAGGCGTGGACGAGCAGTACTTC. Protein sequence: CASSIRGGVDEQYF.

This sequence joins TRBV28 and TRBJ1-5; tentative D call: TRBD1 (5 bases). Trimming left V 6 bases short and J 5 bases short, with 17 bases between. The CDR3 contains 15 residues. Per the germline V gene, CDR1 is MDHEN and CDR2 is SYDVKM. CDR3 sequence (DNA): TGTGCCAGCAGGGGGCAGGGAATCTGGCATCAGCCCCAGCATTTT. Protein sequence: CASRGQGIWHQPQHF.

The chain combines TRBV7-2 with TRBJ1-6, with D tentatively TRBD1 (6 bases). V was shortened by 4 bases and J by 5 bases, with 9 bases between the two germline ends. The germline CDR1 and CDR2 sequences are SGHTA and FQGNSA. This CDR3 region has 14 residues. The CDR3: CASSSQGDNSPLHF. DNA for the CDR3: TGTGCCAGCAGCTCACAGGGCGATAATTCACCCCTCCACTTT.

This chain joins TRBV2 and TRBJ2-2, with D unclear. The length of the CDR3 is 16 residues. Germline V gene lookup returns CDR1 SNHLY and CDR2 FYNNEI. Trimming left V 4 bases short and J 0 bases short, with 12 bases between. The CDR3 loop reads CASSGAATANTGELFF. The CDR3 DNA follows: TGTGCCAGCAGTGGGGCCGCTACTGCGAACACCGGGGAGCTGTTTTTT.